A single sample gave rise to the 6 T cell receptor beta chains below, sequenced in a study of PD-1 blockade in classical Hodgkin lymphoma. Data came from immunoSEQ multiplex PCR; TCRdb stores just in-frame clones and leaves some out. Of fewer than 30,000 clones listed, approximately 81% are singletons. Every patient experienced relapse after autologous stem cell transplantation, and brentuximab vedotin exposure varied. The specimen comprised peripheral blood mononuclear cells (PBMCs), sampled before the second cycle of nivolumab. These receptors were taken from a human donor with classical Hodgkin lymphoma.

As for this clone: At one end the junction does not follow the germline gene, possibly because of a read error. The genes are TRBV7-7 and TRBJ2-7; tentative D call: TRBD2 (7 bases). Germline loops: CDR1 SSHAT, CDR2 FNYEAQ (reference sequence). There are 15 residues in the CDR3. CDR3: CASSNRRGAIYEQYF. Written as DNA, the CDR3 is TGTGCTAGCAGCAACCGACGGGGGGCAATCTACGAGCAGTACTTC.

The rearrangement links TRBV6-5 to TRBJ2-1; 7 bases match TRBD1. The CDR3 loop spans 15 amino acids. Germline V gene data show CDR1 as MNHEY and CDR2 as SVGAGI. Trimming removed 4 bases from V and 0 bases from J; junction bases left unmatched: 3. DNA for the CDR3: TGTGCCAGCAGTTTCTGGGACAGCTCCTACAATGAGCAGTTCTTC. Amino acids: CASSFWDSSYNEQFF.

This clone was recorded once. CDR3 in amino acids: CSVVFRYEQYF. The CDR3 DNA reads TGCAGCGTTGTTTTCCGCTACGAGCAGTACTTC. The V and J genes are TRBV29-1 and TRBJ2-7; unclear D gene. The V gene's germline CDR1 is SQVTM and CDR2 ANQGSEA. The CDR3 has 11 amino acids. Deletions cut 4 bases from V and 3 bases from J, with 7 bases between.

This clone was observed a single time. A single base separates this from a much larger clone, so it may be a read error. This sample also contains other DNA sequences that code for the same CDR3. This chain uses TRBV5-6 with TRBJ1-1; no firm D call. Trimming pared 0 bases from V and 1 base from J, leaving 4 bases between. CDR1 and CDR2 (germline): SGHDT, YYEEEE. The CDR3 is 13 residues long. CDR3 nucleotides: TGTGCCAGCAGCTTGGGTGGGAACACTGAAGCTTTCTTT. Its protein is CASSLGGNTEAFF.

The V call is TRBV10-3, the J call TRBJ1-2; D remains ambiguous. There are 15 residues in the CDR3. Trimming took 5 bases from V and 3 from J, leaving 16 bases between them. Germline CDR1 and CDR2: ENHRY and SYGVKD. CDR3 sequence (DNA): TGTGCCATCAGTCCTACAAAGGGATATGACTATGGCTACACCTTC. Its protein product is CAISPTKGYDYGYTF.

The J gene is TRBJ1-5, the V gene TRBV5-6; TRBD1 aligns across 10 bases. Germline assignment: CDR1 SGHDT and CDR2 YYEEEE. The CDR3 sequence is 18 residues long. V dropped 2 bases and J dropped 4; count of bases not matched to a gene: 12. The CDR3 DNA reads TGTGCCAGCAGCTTTCGGGGTACTTGGACAGGGGGTAATCAGCCCCAGCATTTT. Translated, it gives CASSFRGTWTGGNQPQHF.